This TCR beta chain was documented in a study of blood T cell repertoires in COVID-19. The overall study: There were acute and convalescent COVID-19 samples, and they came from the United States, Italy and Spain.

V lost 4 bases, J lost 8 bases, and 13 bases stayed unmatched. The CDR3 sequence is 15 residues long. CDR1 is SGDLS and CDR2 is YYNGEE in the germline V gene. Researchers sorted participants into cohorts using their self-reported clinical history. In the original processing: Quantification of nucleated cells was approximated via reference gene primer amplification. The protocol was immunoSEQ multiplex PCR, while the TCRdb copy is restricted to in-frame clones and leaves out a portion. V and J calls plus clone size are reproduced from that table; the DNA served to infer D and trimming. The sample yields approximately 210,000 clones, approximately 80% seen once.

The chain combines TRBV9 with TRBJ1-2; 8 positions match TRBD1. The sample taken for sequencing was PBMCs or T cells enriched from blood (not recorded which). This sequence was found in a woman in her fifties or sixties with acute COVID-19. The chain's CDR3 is CASSPGGASFWGYTF. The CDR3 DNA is TGTGCCAGCAGCCCAGGGGGCGCTTCTTTCTGGGGCTACACCTTC.